The present T cell receptor (beta chain) was sequenced within a study of blood T cells in healthy people across ages. It was with a sample-barcoded 5' primer and a J-beta primer mix that a second PCR of roughly 7 to 12 cycles was run. TCRdb passed the 5' RACE reads through MiXCR, listing each CDR3 protein once. The sample lists roughly 1,800,000 distinct CDR3 sequences; 49% were seen once. This clonotype was seen only a few times. CDR3 length: 14 residues. Germline CDR1 and CDR2: MNHEY and SVGAGI. J lost 8 bases, V lost 7 bases, and 9 bases had no gene match. This chain joins TRBV6-5 and TRBJ1-4; TRBD1 matches 8 bases. The source of this sequence is a woman between 40 and 55 years old in good health. Sequencing input: blood. CDR3 nucleotides: TGTGCCAGCACTCGCACAGGGGGAGGAGAAAAACTGTTTTTT. As protein: CASTRTGGGEKLFF.